The 27 T cell receptor beta chains in this list originate from one sample, sequenced in a study of sequential checkpoint blockade in melanoma. Sample treatment: randomized to nivolumab then ipilimumab (arm A) or the reverse (arm B). Sequencing was performed with immunoSEQ multiplex PCR; in TCRdb, only in-frame clones are kept and a portion is missing. This sample has approximately 28,000 clones, with about 89% found just once. Source: CD8+ T cells sorted from blood (inferred from file names), taken from a patient given nivolumab and ipilimumab in sequence. These receptors were obtained from a human donor with melanoma.

CDR3 residues: CATSMEETQYF. CDR3 DNA: TGTGCCACCAGCATGGAGGAGACCCAGTACTTC. The chain recombines TRBV15 with TRBJ2-5; D gene uncertain. CDR3 length: 11 residues. From germline, CDR1 is LNHNV and CDR2 YYDKDF (reference sequence). The ends were cut back, 4 bases at V and 5 bases at J, with 5 bases in the middle.

The chain carries TRBV7-9 and TRBJ1-4, with D perhaps matching TRBD1 (5 bases). Trimming shortened V by 5 bases and J by 7 bases, and 20 bases separated the two germline ends. From germline, CDR1 is SEHNR and CDR2 FQNEAQ (reference sequence). The CDR3 spans 16 residues. The CDR3 spells CASSPRRRDFVEKLFF. The CDR3 DNA reads TGTGCCAGCAGCCCCCGCCGGAGGGACTTTGTTGAAAAACTGTTTTTT.

V and J are TRBV2 and TRBJ2-3; the match to TRBD2 covers 14 bases. Germline CDR1 and CDR2: SNHLY and FYNNEI. Trimming took 6 bases from V and 5 from J; bases not matched to a gene: 4. This CDR3 is 15 amino acids long. The CDR3 region has the DNA TGTGCCAGCAGGCCCGGGACTAGCGGGGGAGATACGCAGTATTTT. Its protein product is CASRPGTSGGDTQYF.

The count of this clone is one. In nucleotides, the CDR3 is TGTGCCAGCAGCCAGCCGGGACTAGGCAGCTACGAGCAGTACTTC. This codes for CASSQPGLGSYEQYF. This sequence joins TRBV4-2 and TRBJ2-7; 8 bases match TRBD2. Germline assignment: CDR1 LGHNA and CDR2 YNFKEQ. The V segment lost 3 bases and the J segment 3 bases; nucleotides outside the gene matches: 7. The CDR3 is 15 residues long.

This clone was counted only a few times. One end of the junction fails to match germline, which may point to a read error. The sample holds other DNA sequences that translate to the same CDR3. The genes are TRBV18 and TRBJ1-2; D gene ambiguous. The CDR3 totals 15 residues. CDR1 and CDR2 from the germline V gene are KGHSH and LQKENI. CDR3 sequence (DNA): TGTGCCAGCTCACCCCGGGAGTACCCCAACTACGGCTACACCTTC. Its translation is CASSPREYPNYGYTF.

V and J are TRBV19 and TRBJ1-2, with 8 nucleotides matching TRBD1. This CDR3 has 13 residues. The germline V gene encodes CDR1 LNHDA and CDR2 SQIVND (reference sequence). The J segment lost 4 bases and the V segment lost 5 bases, leaving 3 bases of the junction unmatched. CDR3 sequence reads: CASSRDRLYGYTF. The CDR3 DNA reads TGTGCCAGTAGTCGGGACAGGCTCTATGGCTACACCTTC.

The rearrangement uses TRBV13 and TRBJ1-4; D may be TRBD1 (6 bases). There are 14 residues in the CDR3. Trimming took 3 bases from V and 4 from J, leaving 9 bases between them. The germline gives CDR1 PRHDT, CDR2 FYEKMQ (reference sequence). DNA for the CDR3: TGTGCCAGCAGCTTGAACAGGGTTAATGAAAAACTGTTTTTT. This translates into CASSLNRVNEKLFF.

The V and J genes are TRBV2 and TRBJ1-1; D is uncertain. This CDR3 is built from 15 residues. V dropped 2 bases and J dropped 2 bases, with 12 bases sitting between them. CDR1 and CDR2 from the germline V gene are SNHLY and FYNNEI. This chain's CDR3 is CASSEIGNVNTEAFF. CDR3 bases: TGTGCCAGCAGTGAAATCGGGAATGTAAACACTGAAGCTTTCTTT.

This sequence joins TRBV7-3 and TRBJ1-2; possibly TRBD1 for D (6 bases). This CDR3 has 16 residues. V was clipped by 1 base and J by 2 bases, with 14 bases between them. Germline V gives CDR1 SGHTA, CDR2 FQGTGA. In nucleotides, the CDR3 is TGTGCCAGCAGCTTAATCGCAGGGGATCTAAACTATGGCTACACCTTC. This sequence encodes CASSLIAGDLNYGYTF.

This chain joins TRBV5-1 and TRBJ2-5, with 12 bases matching TRBD2. The J call may be incorrect, as the DNA end agrees better with TRBJ2-7. Germline CDR1 reads SGHRS; CDR2 reads YFSETQ. This CDR3 is built from 15 residues. The chain's CDR3 is CASSSELAGGYEQYF. The DNA for the CDR3 is TGCGCCAGCAGCTCAGAACTAGCGGGAGGTTACGAGCAGTACTTC.

The chain joins TRBV6-7 to TRBJ1-2; D might be TRBD1 (5 bases). TRBV6-7 is an open reading frame, and its role is uncertain. The germline V and J ends were trimmed by 0 bases and 4 bases, with 15 bases remaining between them. The CDR3 spans 16 residues. This CDR3 is CASSYSCQTVPYGYTF. The DNA of the CDR3 is TGTGCCAGCAGTTACTCGTGCCAGACAGTTCCCTATGGCTACACCTTC.

The V gene is TRBV27, the J gene TRBJ2-1; 8 nucleotides align to TRBD2. The CDR3 runs 14 residues. The J segment lost 4 bases and the V segment lost 4 bases, leaving 3 bases of the junction unmatched. The V gene's germline CDR1 is MNHEY and CDR2 SMNVEV (reference sequence). Written as DNA, the CDR3 is TGTGCCAGCAGTTCCCGGGGGGGTTACAATGAGCAGTTCTTC. Its protein product is CASSSRGGYNEQFF.

The chain links TRBV28 to TRBJ2-7, with TRBD1 as a possible D gene (6 bases). The germline V gene encodes CDR1 MDHEN and CDR2 SYDVKM. V gave up 7 bases and J gave up 1 base, with 17 bases separating them. The CDR3 has 15 residues. The CDR3 DNA sequence: TGTGCCAGCACCTCGACAGGTGTTATTTCCTACGAGCAGTACTTC. Protein product: CASTSTGVISYEQYF.

The chain couples TRBV27 to TRBJ2-7, with 7 bases lining up with TRBD1. CDR1 is MNHEY, CDR2 SMNVEV, per germline (reference sequence). V was clipped by 1 base and J by 6 bases; unmatched bases: 6. The CDR3 is 14 residues long. The CDR3 nucleotides read TGTGCCAGCAGTTTATTGTCCCCAGGGGGCGAGCAGTACTTC. Its protein product is CASSLLSPGGEQYF.

The CDR3 here is CATSRGPGGLVEAFF. The CDR3 DNA reads as TGTGCCACCAGCAGAGGACCAGGGGGTTTGGTTGAAGCTTTCTTT. The gene calls are TRBV15 and TRBJ1-1; 7 nucleotides align to TRBD1. The CDR3 length is 15 residues. CDR1 is LNHNV, CDR2 YYDKDF, per germline (reference sequence). V lost 1 base, J lost 7 bases, and 9 bases stayed unmatched.

This clone was detected once. CDR3 protein: CASSRRTSGTDNEQFF. CDR3 DNA: TGTGCCAGCAGCCGTAGGACTAGCGGGACCGACAATGAGCAGTTCTTC. This rearrangement joins TRBV28 to TRBJ2-1; 12 bases map to TRBD2. Trimming at V came to 6 bases and at J to 5 bases, leaving 8 bases not matched to a gene. The germline gives CDR1 MDHEN, CDR2 SYDVKM. The CDR3 is 16 residues long.

CDR3 sequence: CASSDGTSGYNEQFF. DNA for the CDR3: TGTGCCAGCAGTGACGGGACTAGCGGCTACAATGAGCAGTTCTTC. This sequence joins TRBV6-4 and TRBJ2-1, with 11 bases fitting TRBD2. V gave up 2 bases and J gave up 3 bases; unmatched junction bases: 0. The CDR3 covers 15 residues. Germline V gives CDR1 MRHNA, CDR2 SNTAGT.

Only a few counts were recorded for this clone. The chain carries TRBV21-1 and TRBJ2-7; the table gives TRBD1 as D, unverified against the DNA. TRBV21-1 is deemed a pseudogene. The CDR3 has 13 residues. The CDR3, as DNA: TGTGCCAGCAGCAAGGGACAGGGTGGCGAGCAGTACGTC. This encodes CASSKGQGGEQYV.

The chain joins TRBV19 to TRBJ2-3, with TRBD2 matching over 11 bases. The junction had 8 bases not matched to a gene; V was cut back by 3 bases and J by 6 bases. Germline V gene sequence: CDR1 LNHDA, CDR2 SQIVND (reference sequence). The CDR3 is 16 residues long. CDR3 region: CASSIVTSGIADTQYF. The CDR3, as DNA: TGTGCCAGTAGTATCGTGACTAGCGGGATCGCGGATACGCAGTATTTT. The full variable domain, completed using reference TRBV19 and TRBJ2-3, is DGGITQSPKYLFRKEGQNVTLSCEQNLNHDAMYWYRQDPGQGLRLIYYSQIVNDFQKGDIAEGYSVSREKKESFPLTVTSAQKNPTAFYLCASSIVTSGIADTQYFGPGTRLTVL.

The V gene is TRBV5-1, the J gene TRBJ1-1; TRBD1 aligns across 7 bases. The CDR3 loop spans 14 amino acids. Germline V gene sequence: CDR1 SGHRS, CDR2 YFSETQ. V lost 7 bases to trimming and J lost 1 base; unmatched junction nucleotides: 7. For the CDR3, the DNA is TGCGCCAGCGGCAGGGGGTCAACGAACACTGAAGCTTTCTTT. Protein product: CASGRGSTNTEAFF.

The chain recombines TRBV23-1 with TRBJ1-6; 7 bases are shared with TRBD1. TRBV23-1 is noted as an ORF with a role that remains uncertain. The CDR3 sequence is 15 residues long. The junction had 8 bases not matched to a gene; V was cut back by 10 bases and J by 2 bases. The CDR3 loop reads CAIEGARTYNSPLHF. The CDR3 DNA reads TGCGCCATCGAGGGGGCGAGGACCTATAATTCACCCCTCCACTTT.

V and J are TRBV5-1 and TRBJ1-1, with 7 bases fitting TRBD1. This CDR3 spans 14 amino acids. With 0 bases clipped from V and 4 bases from J, the junction kept 3 bases outside the gene matches. The germline V gene encodes CDR1 SGHRS and CDR2 YFSETQ. In DNA form, the CDR3 reads TGCGCCAGCAGCTTGGAGGGGGCGGCCACTGAAGCTTTCTTT. Its translation is CASSLEGAATEAFF.

This chain uses TRBV15 with TRBJ2-3; D is uncertain. Germline-derived CDR1 and CDR2 are LNHNV and YYDKDF (reference sequence). The CDR3 extends over 17 amino acids. V lost 2 bases, J lost 1 base, and 16 bases lay in between. CDR3 in amino acids: CATSRHGVADRTDTQYF. CDR3 nucleotide sequence: TGTGCCACCAGCAGACATGGAGTAGCAGACCGCACAGATACGCAGTATTTT.

The chain links TRBV30 to TRBJ1-4; D perhaps matches TRBD1 (6 bases). Germline assignment: CDR1 GTSNPN and CDR2 SVGIG (reference sequence). The CDR3 is made up of 15 amino acids. Trimming cost V 0 bases and J 8 bases, with 16 bases left between them. Written as DNA, the CDR3 is TGTGCCTGGAGTGTACTTCAGGGGCGCGGAGAAAAACTGTTTTTT. This gives the protein CAWSVLQGRGEKLFF.

V and J are TRBV2 and TRBJ2-1; no reliable D call. The germline CDR1 and CDR2 sequences are SNHLY and FYNNEI. Trimming took off 2 bases at V and 3 bases at J, with 14 bases between the two ends. The CDR3 totals 16 residues. The CDR3: CASSERLEGGYNEQFF. In DNA form, the CDR3 reads TGTGCCAGCAGTGAACGCCTAGAAGGCGGCTACAATGAGCAGTTCTTC.

The chain joins TRBV4-1 to TRBJ2-5; tentatively, D is TRBD2 (6 bases). Trimming removed 5 bases at V and 2 bases at J, with 18 bases between. The length of the CDR3 is 16 residues. In germline, CDR1 is MGHRA, CDR2 YSYEKL. In nucleotides, the CDR3 is TGCGCCAGCAGCTATCTGACTAGTGAGAGGCAAGAGACCCAGTACTTC. The encoded protein is CASSYLTSERQETQYF.

V gene TRBV27 combines with J gene TRBJ2-7; the D gene is possibly TRBD2 (5 bases). V shed 1 base and J shed 6 bases, with 13 bases lying between them. CDR1 MNHEY and CDR2 SMNVEV come from the germline V gene (reference sequence). The CDR3 totals 14 residues. Here the CDR3 DNA reads TGTGCCAGCAGTTTATACTCGGGAAGGGTCGAGCAGTACTTC. This translates into CASSLYSGRVEQYF.